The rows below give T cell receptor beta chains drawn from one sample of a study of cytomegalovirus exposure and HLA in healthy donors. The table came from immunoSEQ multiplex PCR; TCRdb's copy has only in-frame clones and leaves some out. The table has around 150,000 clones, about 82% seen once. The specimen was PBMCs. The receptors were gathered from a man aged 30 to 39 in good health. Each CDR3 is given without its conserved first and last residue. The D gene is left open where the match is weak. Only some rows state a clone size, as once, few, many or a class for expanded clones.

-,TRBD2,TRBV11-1,ASSGWGLAGGSSYNEQF
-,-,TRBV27,ASSLSGRIREQY
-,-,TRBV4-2,ASSQDHRGTDTQY
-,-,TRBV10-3,ATLGHDYNEQF
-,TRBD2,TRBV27,ASTVGTSVSYNEQF
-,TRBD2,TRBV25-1,ASSRSSGGLSYEQY
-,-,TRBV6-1,ATGSGGARFYEQY
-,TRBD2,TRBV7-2,ASSLTSGRSYEQY
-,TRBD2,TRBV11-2,ASSSIRTSRNTGELF
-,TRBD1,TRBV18,ASSPGQGLNYGYT
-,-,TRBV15,ATSAQKNQPQH
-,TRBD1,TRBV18,ASSLRQGTSYEQY
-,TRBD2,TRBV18,ASSPTSGYNEQF
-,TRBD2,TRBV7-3,ASSLREGQNEQF
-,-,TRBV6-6,ASSQLPGEQF
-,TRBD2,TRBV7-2,ASSLPRAGGTHEQY
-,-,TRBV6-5,ASSHQRDQPQH
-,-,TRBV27,ASRAQGGGNYGYT
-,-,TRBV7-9,ASTLGGDNQPQH
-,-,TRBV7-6,ASMGQGTGELF
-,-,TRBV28,ASSLAGHTGELF
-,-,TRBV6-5,ASSYFPGTEAF
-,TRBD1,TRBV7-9,ATSTGPNQPQH
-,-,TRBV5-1,ATRHEQTYEQY
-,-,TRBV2,ASSEDRRLH
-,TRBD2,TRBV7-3,ASSSTRTSNTGELF
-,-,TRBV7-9,ASSLGDTPGRTQY
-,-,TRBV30,ASPDGPQY
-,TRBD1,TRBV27,ASRADRGSHGYT
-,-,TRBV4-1,ASSQDGSTAYEQY
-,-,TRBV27,ASSPRLVGTNEQF
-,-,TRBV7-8,ASSLGTGVGGYT
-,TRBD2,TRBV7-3,ASSPTPLTSVSRQF
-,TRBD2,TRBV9,ASSPGGSGTYNEQF
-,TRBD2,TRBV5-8,ASSLAPVTSGYEQY
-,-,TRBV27,ASSPKTGDSYNEQF
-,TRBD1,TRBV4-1,ASSQDWAPGQDRRFKQY
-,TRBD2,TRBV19,ASSIWLAGGYEQF
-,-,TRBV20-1,SARRDYEQY
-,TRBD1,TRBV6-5,ASSSLGQGRGNTIY
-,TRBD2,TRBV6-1,ASSERLAGGGEQY
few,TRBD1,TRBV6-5,ASSGQGASNQPQH
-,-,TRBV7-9,ASSLAHGDGYT
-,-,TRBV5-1,ASSLTQILF
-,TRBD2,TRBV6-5,ASTKTSTRTQY
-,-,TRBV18,ASSPSADTQY
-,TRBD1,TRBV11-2,ASSSPRTGREAAF
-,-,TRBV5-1,ASSLGDITTDTQY
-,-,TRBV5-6,ASSLAGVLNTEAF
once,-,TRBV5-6,ASSLTGNTEAF
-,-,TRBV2,ASPRADAHNEQF
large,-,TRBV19,ASSTTSGMLSYEQY
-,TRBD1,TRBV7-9,SSSLVSGGTEAF
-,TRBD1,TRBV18,ASSGTEETQY
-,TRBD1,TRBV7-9,ASSSGTGGNSPLH
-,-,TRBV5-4,ASSLAKGGSYNSPLH
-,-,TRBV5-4,ASSFKQLREWDEQY
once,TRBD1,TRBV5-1,ASSLIGQGQGYGYT
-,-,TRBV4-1,ASSQGQGSYEQY